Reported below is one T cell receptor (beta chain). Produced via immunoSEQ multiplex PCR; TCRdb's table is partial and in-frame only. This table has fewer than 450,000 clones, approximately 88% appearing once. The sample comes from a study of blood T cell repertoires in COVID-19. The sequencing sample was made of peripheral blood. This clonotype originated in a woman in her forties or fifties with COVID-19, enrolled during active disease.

The CDR3 sequence is CASSFSSGDAPYEQYF. The CDR3 nucleotides are TGTGCCAGCAGCTTCAGTAGCGGGGACGCCCCCTACGAGCAGTACTTC. The chain joins TRBV9 to TRBJ2-7; 8 positions match TRBD2. In germline, CDR1 is SGDLS, CDR2 YYNGEE. V dropped 4 bases and J dropped 2; count of bases not matched to a gene: 11. The CDR3 runs to 16 residues.